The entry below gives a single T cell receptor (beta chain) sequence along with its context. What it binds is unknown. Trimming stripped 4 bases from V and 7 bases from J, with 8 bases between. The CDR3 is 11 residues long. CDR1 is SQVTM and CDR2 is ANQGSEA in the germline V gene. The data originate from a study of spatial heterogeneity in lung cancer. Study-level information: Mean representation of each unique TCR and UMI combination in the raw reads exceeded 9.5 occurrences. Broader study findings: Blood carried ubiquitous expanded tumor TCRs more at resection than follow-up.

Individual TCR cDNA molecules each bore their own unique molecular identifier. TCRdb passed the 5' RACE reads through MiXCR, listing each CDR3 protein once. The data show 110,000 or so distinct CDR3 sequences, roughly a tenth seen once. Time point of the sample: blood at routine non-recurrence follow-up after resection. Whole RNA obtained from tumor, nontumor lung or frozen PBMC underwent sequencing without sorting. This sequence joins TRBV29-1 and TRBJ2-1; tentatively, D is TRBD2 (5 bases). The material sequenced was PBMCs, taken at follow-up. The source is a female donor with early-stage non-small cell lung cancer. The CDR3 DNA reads TGCAGCGTTGCTAGCTTTAATGAGCAGTTCTTC. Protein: CSVASFNEQFF.